This T cell receptor (beta chain) was obtained from a study of blood T cell repertoires in COVID-19. The wider study: Specimens from acute and convalescent COVID-19 originated in the United States, Italy and Spain.

With V trimmed by 6 bases and J by 6 bases, 8 bases remained unmatched. The CDR3 extends over 13 amino acids. From germline, CDR1 is ENHRY and CDR2 SYGVKD. Authors' analysis steps: Quantification of nucleated cells was approximated via reference gene primer amplification. Some clones are missing from TCRdb's copy, which holds only in-frame ones; the method was immunoSEQ multiplex PCR. V and J calls and clone size are those listed in that table; D and trimming were worked out from the DNA. The sample has roughly 25,000 clones; 80% to 95% are singletons. This receptor was taken from a human donor in a cohort sampled during active COVID-19. Sequences were obtained from peripheral blood. The genes are TRBV10-3 and TRBJ2-7; 7 nucleotides line up with TRBD2. CDR3 sequence: CAIRFGGEGEQYF. The DNA of the CDR3 is TGTGCCATCAGGTTTGGGGGGGAGGGCGAGCAGTACTTC.